A single sample gave rise to the 7 T cell receptor beta chains below, sequenced in a study of cytomegalovirus exposure and HLA in healthy donors. This PCR relied on a set of 60 Vbeta primers and 13 Jbeta primers. Profiled with immunoSEQ multiplex PCR; TCRdb holds only in-frame clones, not every one. The table shows roughly 180,000 clones, with 78% occurring only once. Sequencing was performed on PBMCs. These TCRs come from a female donor in good health and CMV-seronegative.

V is TRBV7-2 and J is TRBJ2-1, with TRBD1 as a possible D gene (5 bases). V lost 2 bases and J lost 1, with 6 bases in between. Germline lookup yields CDR1 SGHTA and CDR2 FQGNSA. The CDR3 sequence is 14 residues long. The CDR3 DNA reads as TGTGCCAGCAGCTTACAGGGATCCTACAATGAGCAGTTCTTC. It yields the protein CASSLQGSYNEQFF.

Notes on this clone: The sample carries other DNA sequences with the same CDR3. The chain uses TRBV19 and TRBJ1-5; 9 bases match TRBD1. V gave up 3 bases and J gave up 3 bases; unmatched junction bases: 3. Per the germline V gene, CDR1 is LNHDA and CDR2 is SQIVND (reference sequence). This CDR3 comprises 15 residues. The DNA of the CDR3 is TGTGCCAGTAGTATTGGACAGGGGTCCAATCAGCCCCAGCATTTT. It specifies CASSIGQGSNQPQHF.

The chain combines TRBV4-1 with TRBJ2-3, with D perhaps TRBD1 (5 bases). V was trimmed by 1 base and J by 0 bases, leaving 11 bases between them. CDR3 length: 16 amino acids. Per the germline V gene, CDR1 is MGHRA and CDR2 is YSYEKL. The CDR3 spells CASSQGVRGSTDTQYF. The CDR3 coding sequence is TGCGCCAGCAGCCAAGGAGTAAGGGGAAGCACAGATACGCAGTATTTT.

Comments on this clone: A junction end diverges from the germline sequence, so it may reflect a read error. This chain joins TRBV7-9 and TRBJ2-3, with D tentatively TRBD2 (6 bases). This CDR3 is built from 16 residues. Germline lookup yields CDR1 SEHNR and CDR2 FQNEAQ (reference sequence). CDR3 DNA: TGTTCCAGCAGCTCATGGGACTCAACCGACACAGATACGCAGTATTTT. The encoded protein is CSSSSWDSTDTDTQYF.

The V call is TRBV28, the J call TRBJ1-5; D is undetermined. The CDR3 is 15 amino acids. Germline CDR1 and CDR2: MDHEN and SYDVKM. Trimming left V 6 bases short and J 2 bases short, with 14 bases between. The CDR3 region has the DNA TGTGCCAGCAGCTCCCTGCCAGGTGGCAATCAGCCCCAGCATTTT. Translation gives CASSSLPGGNQPQHF.

The chain joins TRBV11-3 to TRBJ2-1; TRBD2 matches at 7 bases. Unmatched junction bases numbered 19, after V lost 5 bases and J lost 9 bases. The CDR3 has 17 residues. Germline V gives CDR1 SGHNT, CDR2 YENEEA. CDR3 nucleotides: TGTGCCAGCAGCCCTCGGCGGGGCGGGAGATCTGGCGGTGAGCAGTTCTTC. Protein sequence: CASSPRRGGRSGGEQFF.

CDR3 protein: CASSPGQGGYEQYF. Here the CDR3 DNA reads TGTGCCAGCAGCCCAGGACAGGGGGGGTACGAGCAGTACTTC. This chain joins TRBV5-4 and TRBJ2-5, with TRBD1 matching 10 bases. The closer fit of TRBJ2-7 to the DNA end suggests the J call may be wrong. The germline V gene encodes CDR1 SGHNT and CDR2 YYREEE (reference sequence). The CDR3 covers 14 residues.